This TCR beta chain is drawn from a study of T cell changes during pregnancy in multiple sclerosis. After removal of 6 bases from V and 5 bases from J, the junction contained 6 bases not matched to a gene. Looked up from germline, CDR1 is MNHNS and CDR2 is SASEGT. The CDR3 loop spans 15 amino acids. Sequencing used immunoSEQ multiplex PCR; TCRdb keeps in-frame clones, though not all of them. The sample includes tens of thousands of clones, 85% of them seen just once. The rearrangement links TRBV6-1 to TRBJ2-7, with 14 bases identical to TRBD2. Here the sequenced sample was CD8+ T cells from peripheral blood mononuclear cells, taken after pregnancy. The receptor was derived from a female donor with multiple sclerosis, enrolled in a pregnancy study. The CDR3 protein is CASSRTSGGSDEQYF. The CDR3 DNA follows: TGTGCCAGCAGCCGGACTAGCGGGGGGTCTGACGAGCAGTACTTC.